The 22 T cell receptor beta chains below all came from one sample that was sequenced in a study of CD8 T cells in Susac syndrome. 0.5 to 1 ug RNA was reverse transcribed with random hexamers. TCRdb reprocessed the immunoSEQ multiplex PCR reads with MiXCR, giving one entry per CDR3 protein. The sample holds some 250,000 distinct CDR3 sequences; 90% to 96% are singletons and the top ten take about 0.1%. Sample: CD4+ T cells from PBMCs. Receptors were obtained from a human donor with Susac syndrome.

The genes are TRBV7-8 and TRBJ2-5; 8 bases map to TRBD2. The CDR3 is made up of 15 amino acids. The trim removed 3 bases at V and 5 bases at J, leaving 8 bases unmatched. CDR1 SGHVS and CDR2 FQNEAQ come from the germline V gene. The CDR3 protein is CASSFSLGLGETQYF. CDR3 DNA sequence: TGTGCCAGCAGCTTTAGTCTGGGACTAGGGGAGACCCAGTACTTC.

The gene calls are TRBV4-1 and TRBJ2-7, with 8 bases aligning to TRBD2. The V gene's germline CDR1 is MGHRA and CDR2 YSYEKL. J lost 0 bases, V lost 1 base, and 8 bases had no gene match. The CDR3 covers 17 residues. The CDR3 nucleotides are TGCGCCAGCAGCCAAGGATTAGGAAGCGGGAGCTCCTACGAGCAGTACTTC. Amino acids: CASSQGLGSGSSYEQYF.

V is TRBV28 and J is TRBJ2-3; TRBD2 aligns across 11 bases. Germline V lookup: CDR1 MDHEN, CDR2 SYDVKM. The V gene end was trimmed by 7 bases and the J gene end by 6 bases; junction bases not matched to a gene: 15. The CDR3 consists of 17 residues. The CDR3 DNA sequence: TGTGCCAGCATCGCCCCCGGGCTAGCGGGAGGAAAGGATACGCAGTATTTT. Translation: CASIAPGLAGGKDTQYF.

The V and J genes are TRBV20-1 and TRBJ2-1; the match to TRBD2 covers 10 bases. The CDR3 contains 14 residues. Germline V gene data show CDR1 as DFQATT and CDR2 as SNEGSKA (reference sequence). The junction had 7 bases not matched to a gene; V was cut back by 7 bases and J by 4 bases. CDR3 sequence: CSVRLAGVYNEQFF. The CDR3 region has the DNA TGCAGTGTGCGTCTAGCGGGGGTTTACAATGAGCAGTTCTTC.

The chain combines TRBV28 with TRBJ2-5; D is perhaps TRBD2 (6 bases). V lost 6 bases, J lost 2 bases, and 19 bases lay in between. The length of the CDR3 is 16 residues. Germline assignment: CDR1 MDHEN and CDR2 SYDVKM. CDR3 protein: CASSPPHGGRQETQYF. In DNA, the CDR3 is TGTGCCAGCAGCCCGCCCCACGGGGGAAGACAAGAGACCCAGTACTTC. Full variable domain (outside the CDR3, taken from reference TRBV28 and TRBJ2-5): DVKVTQSSRYLVKRTGEKVFLECVQDMDHENMFWYRQDPGLGLRLIYFSYDVKMKEKGDIPEGYSVSREKKERFSLILESASTNQTSMYLCASSPPHGGRQETQYFGPGTRLLVL.

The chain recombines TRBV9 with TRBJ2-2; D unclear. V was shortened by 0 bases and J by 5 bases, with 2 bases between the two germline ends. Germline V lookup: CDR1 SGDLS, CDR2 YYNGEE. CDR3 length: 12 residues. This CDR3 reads CASSVDTGELFF. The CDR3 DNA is TGTGCCAGCAGCGTAGATACCGGGGAGCTGTTTTTT.

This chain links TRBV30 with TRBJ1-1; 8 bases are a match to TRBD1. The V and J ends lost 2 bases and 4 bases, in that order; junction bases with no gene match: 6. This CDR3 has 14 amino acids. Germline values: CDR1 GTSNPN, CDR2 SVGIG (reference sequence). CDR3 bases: TGTGCCTGGAGTCGTACAGGGGGGCTCACTGAAGCTTTCTTT. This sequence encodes CAWSRTGGLTEAFF.

Written as DNA, the CDR3 is TGTGCCAGCAGCCCCTATGGGACGAACAATGAGCAGTTCTTC. This codes for CASSPYGTNNEQFF. The chain carries TRBV7-9 and TRBJ2-1; D assignment may be TRBD1 or TRBD2 (5 bases each). This CDR3 has 14 residues. Germline V gives CDR1 SEHNR, CDR2 FQNEAQ (reference sequence). The ends were cut back, 5 bases at V and 5 bases at J, with 13 bases in the middle. Full variable domain (missing parts from reference TRBV7-9 and TRBJ2-1): DTGVSQNPRHKITKRGQNVTFRCDPISEHNRLYWYRQTLGQGPEFLTYFQNEAQLEKSRLLSDRFSAERPKGSFSTLEIQRTEQGDSAMYLCASSPYGTNNEQFFGPGTRLTVL.

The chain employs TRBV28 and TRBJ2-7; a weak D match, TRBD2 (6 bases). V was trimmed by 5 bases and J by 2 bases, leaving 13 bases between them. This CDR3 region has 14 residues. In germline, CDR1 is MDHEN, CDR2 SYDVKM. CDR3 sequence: CASSPPGGTYEQYF. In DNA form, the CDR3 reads TGTGCCAGCAGTCCCCCCGGCGGGACCTACGAGCAGTACTTC.

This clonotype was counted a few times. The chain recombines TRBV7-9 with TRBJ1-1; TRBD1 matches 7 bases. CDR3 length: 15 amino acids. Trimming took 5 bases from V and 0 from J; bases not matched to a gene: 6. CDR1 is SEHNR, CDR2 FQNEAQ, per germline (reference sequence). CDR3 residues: CASSPPGQMNTEAFF. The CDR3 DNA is TGTGCCAGCAGCCCTCCGGGACAGATGAACACTGAAGCTTTCTTT.

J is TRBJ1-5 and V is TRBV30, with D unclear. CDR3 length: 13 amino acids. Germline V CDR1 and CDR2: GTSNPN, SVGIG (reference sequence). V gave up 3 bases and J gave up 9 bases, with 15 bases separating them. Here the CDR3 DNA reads TGTGCCTGGAGCGCCGGTGGTTTAAGGCCCCAGCATTTT. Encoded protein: CAWSAGGLRPQHF. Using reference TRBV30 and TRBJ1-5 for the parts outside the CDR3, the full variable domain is SQTIHQWPATLVQPVGSPLSLECTVEGTSNPNLYWYRQAAGRGLQLLFYSVGIGQISSEVPQNLSASRPQDRQFILSSKKLLLSDSGFYLCAWSAGGLRPQHFGDGTRLSIL.

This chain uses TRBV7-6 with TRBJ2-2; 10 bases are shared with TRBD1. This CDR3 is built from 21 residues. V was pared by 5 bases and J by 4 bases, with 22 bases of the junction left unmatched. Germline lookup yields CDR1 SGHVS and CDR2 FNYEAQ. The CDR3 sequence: CASSLTPPGQGPYIGTGELFF. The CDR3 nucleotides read TGTGCCAGCAGCCTCACCCCTCCGGGACAGGGGCCCTATATTGGCACCGGGGAGCTGTTTTTT.

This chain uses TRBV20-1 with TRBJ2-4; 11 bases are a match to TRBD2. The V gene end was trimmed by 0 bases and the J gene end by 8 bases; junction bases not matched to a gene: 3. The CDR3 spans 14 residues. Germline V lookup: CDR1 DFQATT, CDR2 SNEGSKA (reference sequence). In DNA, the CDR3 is TGCAGTGCTAGAGATACTAGCGGGAGAGACATTCAGTACTTC. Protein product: CSARDTSGRDIQYF.

CDR3 DNA: TGCAGTGCTAGTCCTGGACAGGGCCAGGCGGATGAGCAGTTCTTC. Protein product: CSASPGQGQADEQFF. The chain employs TRBV20-1 and TRBJ2-1, with 8 positions matching TRBD1. Germline V gene sequence: CDR1 DFQATT, CDR2 SNEGSKA (reference sequence). V gave up 3 bases and J gave up 8 bases; unmatched junction bases: 12. This CDR3 spans 15 amino acids.

CDR3 in amino acids: CASSVTSGEYNEQFF. The CDR3 coding sequence is TGTGCCAGCAGCGTAACTAGCGGGGAATACAATGAGCAGTTCTTC. The chain uses TRBV9 and TRBJ2-1, with 10 bases aligning to TRBD2. Germline CDR1 reads SGDLS; CDR2 reads YYNGEE. There are 15 residues in the CDR3. V shed 1 base and J 4 bases; nucleotides not matched to a gene: 2.

CDR3 bases: TGTGCCAGCAGCCCCGCGGAGACCAGTGGCTACACCTTC. Translating gives CASSPAETSGYTF. The rearrangement uses TRBV11-2 and TRBJ1-2; D call uncertain. Germline V gene lookup returns CDR1 SGHAT and CDR2 FQNNGV. V was trimmed by 5 bases and J by 7 bases, leaving 14 bases between them. The CDR3 runs 13 residues.

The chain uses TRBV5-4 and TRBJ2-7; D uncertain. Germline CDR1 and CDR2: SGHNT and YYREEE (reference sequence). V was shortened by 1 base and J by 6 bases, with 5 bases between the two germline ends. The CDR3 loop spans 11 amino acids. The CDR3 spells CASSLSSEQYF. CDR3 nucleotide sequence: TGTGCCAGCAGCTTGAGTAGCGAGCAGTACTTC.

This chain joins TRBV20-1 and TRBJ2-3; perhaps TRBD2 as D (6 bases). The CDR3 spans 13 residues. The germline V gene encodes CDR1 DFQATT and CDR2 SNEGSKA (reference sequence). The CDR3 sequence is CSAAGISTDTQYF. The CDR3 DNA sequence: TGCAGCGCAGCGGGTATTAGCACAGATACGCAGTATTTT.

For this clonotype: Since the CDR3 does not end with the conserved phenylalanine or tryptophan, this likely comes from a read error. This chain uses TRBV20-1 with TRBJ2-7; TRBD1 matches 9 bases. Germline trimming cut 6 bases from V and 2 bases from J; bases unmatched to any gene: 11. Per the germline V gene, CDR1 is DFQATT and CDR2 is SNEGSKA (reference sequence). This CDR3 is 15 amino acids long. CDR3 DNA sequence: TGCAGTGCCCAAAGCGGGACAGGGACCCCCTACGAGCAGTACCTC. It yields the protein CSAQSGTGTPYEQYL.

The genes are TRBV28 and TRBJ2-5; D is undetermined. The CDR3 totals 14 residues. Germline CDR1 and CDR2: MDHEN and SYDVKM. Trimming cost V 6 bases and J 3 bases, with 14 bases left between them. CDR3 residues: CASSVVPVEETQYF. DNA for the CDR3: TGTGCCAGCAGCGTTGTCCCGGTGGAAGAGACCCAGTACTTC.

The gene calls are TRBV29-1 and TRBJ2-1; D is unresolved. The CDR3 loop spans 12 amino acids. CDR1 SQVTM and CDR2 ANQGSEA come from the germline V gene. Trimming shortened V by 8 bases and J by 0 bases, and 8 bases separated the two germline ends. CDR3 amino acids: CSFKSSYNEQFF. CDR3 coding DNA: TGCAGCTTCAAAAGCTCCTACAATGAGCAGTTCTTC.

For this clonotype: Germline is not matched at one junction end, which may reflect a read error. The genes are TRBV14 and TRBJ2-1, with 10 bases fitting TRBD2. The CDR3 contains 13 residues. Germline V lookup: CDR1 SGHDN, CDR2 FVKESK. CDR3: CASSQDRKREGTF. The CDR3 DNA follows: TGTGCCAGCAGCCAAGATCGCAAGCGGGAGGGGACCTTC.